This passage covers 30 T cell receptor beta chains from one sample sequenced in a study of response to subunit inactivated influenza vaccine. Each CDR3 protein gets one entry after TCRdb re-called the RT-PCR reads with MiXCR. The table has approximately 570,000 distinct CDR3 sequences, under 9% seen once. The source material was PBMCs from blood, sampled less than 25 months after vaccination. These receptors all come from a man between 50 and 75 years old who received an inactivated influenza vaccine.

In this sample, this clonotype turned up many times. The rearrangement joins TRBV20-1 to TRBJ1-1; D unresolved. This CDR3 comprises 13 residues. The germline V gene has CDR1 DFQATT and CDR2 SNEGSKA (reference sequence). Between the trimmed V and J ends, which lost 0 bases and 1 base, there was a span of 6 bases. This chain's CDR3 is CSARDDKNTEAFF. CDR3 nucleotides: TGCAGTGCTAGAGATGACAAGAACACTGAAGCTTTCTTT.

The V gene is TRBV7-2, the J gene TRBJ2-7; 10 bases align to TRBD1. V was clipped by 3 bases and J by 11 bases; unmatched bases: 4. Germline CDR1 reads SGHTA; CDR2 reads FQGNSA. The length of the CDR3 is 12 residues. The CDR3, as DNA: TGTGCCAGCAGCTTCAGACAGGGGGCGAAGTACTTC. Translated, it gives CASSFRQGAKYF.

This clonotype was picked up many times. The chain carries TRBV29-1 and TRBJ2-3, with TRBD2 matching 7 bases. The length of the CDR3 is 12 residues. The V gene end was trimmed by 8 bases and the J gene end by 4 bases; junction bases not matched to a gene: 6. Germline CDR1 is SQVTM and CDR2 is ANQGSEA. DNA of the CDR3: TGCAGCACCGGACTAGTTTCAGATACGCAGTATTTT. Translated, it gives CSTGLVSDTQYF.

The gene calls are TRBV15 and TRBJ2-1, with TRBD2 matching over 12 bases. Germline lookup yields CDR1 LNHNV and CDR2 YYDKDF (reference sequence). V shed 0 bases, J shed 0 bases, and the junction held 9 bases outside the gene matches. There are 20 residues in the CDR3. The DNA for the CDR3 is TGTGCCACCAGCAGAGAAGGGCTAGCGGGAGGGTTAAGCTCCTACAATGAGCAGTTCTTC. Protein sequence: CATSREGLAGGLSSYNEQFF. Full variable domain (missing parts from reference TRBV15 and TRBJ2-1): DAMVIQNPRYQVTQFGKPVTLSCSQTLNHNVMYWYQQKSSQAPKLLFHYYDKDFNNEADTPDNFQSRRPNTSFCFLDIRSPGLGDTAMYLCATSREGLAGGLSSYNEQFFGPGTRLTVL.

This clonotype was picked up a small number of times. The gene calls are TRBV27 and TRBJ1-4; TRBD1 might be the D (5 bases). The CDR3 totals 12 residues. The V gene's germline CDR1 is MNHEY and CDR2 SMNVEV (reference sequence). Trimming took 8 bases from V and 8 from J, leaving 12 bases between them. The chain's CDR3 is CASGTAGEKLFF. The DNA for the CDR3 is TGTGCCAGCGGGACGGCCGGCGAAAAACTGTTTTTT.

In its sample, this clonotype was seen many times. V usage is TRBV27 and J usage is TRBJ2-2, with a tentative D call TRBD1 (5 bases). This CDR3 has 15 residues. The V gene's germline CDR1 is MNHEY and CDR2 SMNVEV (reference sequence). Trimming cost V 0 bases and J 5 bases, with 10 bases left between them. CDR3: CASSLSWGGTGELFF. The CDR3 DNA is TGTGCCAGCAGTTTATCGTGGGGCGGTACCGGGGAGCTGTTTTTT.

This clonotype was recorded many times. V is TRBV12-3 or TRBV12-4 and J is TRBJ2-1; 8 nucleotides match TRBD2. V lost 4 bases, J lost 0 bases, and 5 bases stayed unmatched. The CDR3 is 16 amino acids. The DNA of the CDR3 is TGTGCCAGCAGTTATCTAGCGGGCAGCTCCTACAATGAGCAGTTCTTC. It is translated as CASSYLAGSSYNEQFF.

Remarks on this clonotype: A read error may explain this, as a much larger clone is one base away. The CDR3 nucleotides read TGCAGTGCTAGAGTGCCAGGGAGGACCTACGAGCGGTACTTC. Its translation is CSARVPGRTYERYF. The chain uses TRBV20-1 and TRBJ2-7; D possibly corresponds to TRBD2 (6 bases). CDR1 DFQATT and CDR2 SNEGSKA come from the germline V gene (reference sequence). The CDR3 covers 14 residues.

This clonotype showed up many times. The rearrangement uses TRBV20-1 and TRBJ2-7, with 9 bases aligning to TRBD1. CDR3 size: 13 residues. J gave up 1 base and V 7 bases, and 5 bases lay outside the gene matches. CDR1 and CDR2 from the germline V gene are DFQATT and SNEGSKA (reference sequence). The CDR3 bases are TGCAGTGTCGGAGGACAGGGGTCCTACGAGCAGTACTTC. This sequence encodes CSVGGQGSYEQYF.

The table lists this clonotype with many counts. The chain uses TRBV20-1 and TRBJ2-1, with 9 bases identical to TRBD2. The CDR3 extends over 16 amino acids. V shed 2 bases, J shed 4 bases, and the junction held 9 bases outside the gene matches. Germline loops: CDR1 DFQATT, CDR2 SNEGSKA (reference sequence). In DNA, the CDR3 is TGCAGTGCTAGACAGCAGACTAGCGGATTTTACAATGAGCAGTTCTTC. It codes for CSARQQTSGFYNEQFF.

This clonotype occurred many times. The rearrangement links TRBV5-1 to TRBJ1-2; 7 bases agree with TRBD1. The germline V gene has CDR1 SGHRS and CDR2 YFSETQ. Germline trimming cut 2 bases from V and 4 bases from J; bases unmatched to any gene: 5. The CDR3 is 14 residues long. CDR3 in DNA: TGCGCCAGCAGCTTACGGACAGGCGGCTATGGCTACACCTTC. Translating gives CASSLRTGGYGYTF.

This clonotype occurred a few times. Sequence at one end of the junction differs from germline and may be a read error. J is TRBJ1-2 and V is TRBV20-1; D not resolved. This CDR3 region has 13 residues. Per germline, CDR1 DFQATT and CDR2 SNEGSKA (reference sequence). This CDR3 reads CSAGESANYGYTF. As DNA, the CDR3 is TGCAGTGCTGGAGAGTCCGCTAACTATGGCTACACCTTC.

This clonotype appeared a few times. V gene TRBV28 combines with J gene TRBJ2-2; TRBD2 aligns across 10 bases. Trimming at V came to 4 bases and at J to 6 bases, leaving 14 bases not matched to a gene. Looked up from germline, CDR1 is MDHEN and CDR2 is SYDVKM. The CDR3 covers 18 residues. The CDR3 bases are TGTGCCAGCAGTTCTCCGGGACTAGCGACTAAACGGCCCGGGGAGCTGTTTTTT. It yields the protein CASSSPGLATKRPGELFF.

This clonotype was counted only a few times. The chain couples TRBV29-1 to TRBJ2-7; 9 bases fit TRBD1. CDR3 length equals 13 residues. The ends lost 5 bases at V and 4 bases at J; junction bases unmatched: 6. Looked up from germline, CDR1 is SQVTM and CDR2 is ANQGSEA. The CDR3 loop is CSVSGTGRYEQYF. DNA of the CDR3: TGCAGCGTTTCCGGGACAGGGCGGTACGAGCAGTACTTC.

Only a few counts were recorded for this clonotype. The rearrangement links TRBV7-3 to TRBJ2-1, with 12 positions matching TRBD2. Germline V gene data show CDR1 as SGHTA and CDR2 as FQGTGA. This CDR3 is built from 16 residues. The V gene end was trimmed by 5 bases and the J gene end by 3 bases; junction bases not matched to a gene: 5. CDR3 nucleotides: TGTGCCAGCAGCCTCGGGACTAGCGGGCTCTACAATGAGCAGTTCTTC. Its protein product is CASSLGTSGLYNEQFF.

This clonotype was detected a few times. Possible read error: a much larger clone is one base away. This chain joins TRBV20-1 and TRBJ2-2; 10 nucleotides line up with TRBD1. Germline CDR1 and CDR2: DFQATT and SNEGSKA (reference sequence). This CDR3 spans 17 amino acids. CDR3 nucleotides: TGCTGTGCTAGAGATCTAAGGACAGGGGGTAACACCGGGGAGCTGTTTTTT. Translation: CCARDLRTGGNTGELFF.

This clonotype was detected a few times. V usage is TRBV20-1 and J usage is TRBJ2-7; 7 nucleotides align to TRBD2. J was trimmed by 0 bases and V by 3 bases; bases with no gene match: 8. Germline-derived CDR1 and CDR2 are DFQATT and SNEGSKA (reference sequence). The CDR3 spans 15 residues. In nucleotides, the CDR3 is TGCAGTGCTAGCAGCCTAGCGGATGCCTCCTACGAGCAGTACTTC. As protein: CSASSLADASYEQYF.

This clonotype was detected many times. The J gene is TRBJ1-5, the V gene TRBV5-6, with a tentative D call TRBD1 (6 bases). Germline V lookup: CDR1 SGHDT, CDR2 YYEEEE. The CDR3 is 15 residues long. The ends were cut back, 4 bases at V and 2 bases at J, with 13 bases in the middle. This CDR3 reads CASSQRGKGNQPQHF. The DNA for the CDR3 is TGTGCCAGCAGCCAGAGGGGGAAGGGCAATCAGCCCCAGCATTTT. Full variable domain (missing parts from reference TRBV5-6 and TRBJ1-5): DAGVTQSPTHLIKTRGQQVTLRCSPKSGHDTVSWYQQALGQGPQFIFQYYEEEERQRGNFPDRFSGHQFPNYSSELNVNALLLGDSALYLCASSQRGKGNQPQHFGDGTRLSIL.

This clonotype has a handful of counts. The rearrangement links TRBV5-1 to TRBJ2-7; 11 nucleotides match TRBD2. Germline trimming cut 0 bases from V and 4 bases from J; bases unmatched to any gene: 6. The CDR3 has 16 residues. CDR1 and CDR2 from the germline V gene are SGHRS and YFSETQ. The CDR3 nucleotides read TGCGCCAGCAGCTTGGCAACTAGCGGGGGAGTATACGAGCAGTACTTC. It specifies CASSLATSGGVYEQYF.

There are many counts of this clonotype. The rearrangement links TRBV7-8 to TRBJ2-7; 10 bases map to TRBD1. J lost 0 bases, V lost 0 bases, and 8 bases had no gene match. CDR1 and CDR2 from the germline V gene are SGHVS and FQNEAQ. CDR3 length: 18 amino acids. Here the CDR3 DNA reads TGTGCCAGCAGCTTAGCCGGATTTGGGACAGGGGTCTCCTACGAGCAGTACTTC. It codes for CASSLAGFGTGVSYEQYF.

This clonotype was recorded many times. The gene calls are TRBV4-2 and TRBJ2-3; 13 positions agree with TRBD2. Trimming took 0 bases from V and 2 from J; bases not matched to a gene: 11. This CDR3 has 20 residues. Germline V gene data show CDR1 as LGHNA and CDR2 as YNFKEQ. CDR3 residues: CASSQDRVGGLAGLTDTQYF. CDR3 DNA: TGTGCCAGCAGCCAAGATCGGGTCGGGGGACTAGCGGGACTCACAGATACGCAGTATTTT.

V usage is TRBV12-3 or TRBV12-4 and J usage is TRBJ2-5; 10 nucleotides match TRBD2. The CDR3 consists of 19 residues. V lost 1 base, J lost 2 bases, and 13 bases stayed unmatched. As DNA, the CDR3 is TGTGCCAGCAGTTTAGAGAGGGCGGCTAGCGGGGGCAAACAAGAGACCCAGTACTTC. Its protein is CASSLERAASGGKQETQYF.

The CDR3 here is CASTPGSDEQFF. CDR3 bases: TGTGCCAGCACCCCCGGGAGCGATGAGCAGTTCTTC. The chain couples TRBV12-3 or TRBV12-4 to TRBJ2-1, with D possibly matching TRBD2 (6 bases). The CDR3 totals 12 residues. Trimming pared 7 bases from V and 8 bases from J, leaving 12 bases between.

This clonotype has just a few counts. The gene calls are TRBV3-1 and TRBJ2-5; 8 bases map to TRBD2. J was trimmed by 2 bases and V by 1 base; bases with no gene match: 9. The CDR3 has 17 residues. Looked up from germline, CDR1 is LGHDT and CDR2 is YNNKEL (reference sequence). Here the CDR3 reads CASSQGPGGTRQETQYF. As DNA, the CDR3 is TGTGCCAGCAGCCAAGGTCCAGGCGGGACTAGACAAGAGACCCAGTACTTC.

This sequence joins TRBV7-2 and TRBJ2-3; 7 bases are a match to TRBD2. Germline V gene lookup returns CDR1 SGHTA and CDR2 FQGNSA. V trimming: 0 bases; J trimming: 5 bases; junction bases outside the gene matches: 5. CDR3 length: 15 amino acids. The DNA for the CDR3 is TGTGCCAGCAGCTTAGCGCGACTAGCCGGAGATACGCAGTATTTT. Encoded protein: CASSLARLAGDTQYF. Together with reference TRBV7-2 and TRBJ2-3, the CDR3 gives the full variable domain: GAGVSQSPSNKVTEKGKDVELRCDPISGHTALYWYRQSLGQGLEFLIYFQGNSAPDKSGLPSDRFSAERTGGSVSTLTIQRTQQEDSAVYLCASSLARLAGDTQYFGPGTRLTVL.

The CDR3 DNA reads as TGCAGTGCTAGAGACCCAGGGGGCCACACTGAAGCTTTCTTT. Translated: CSARDPGGHTEAFF. The gene calls are TRBV20-1 and TRBJ1-1, with TRBD1 identical over 8 bases. The junction had 3 bases not matched to a gene; V was cut back by 0 bases and J by 3 bases. In germline, CDR1 is DFQATT, CDR2 SNEGSKA (reference sequence). The CDR3 has 14 amino acids.

This clonotype has ten or more counts. The genes are TRBV28 and TRBJ2-7; 8 nucleotides match TRBD2. This CDR3 spans 14 amino acids. The germline gives CDR1 MDHEN, CDR2 SYDVKM. The V segment lost 3 bases and the J segment 3 bases; nucleotides outside the gene matches: 4. DNA for the CDR3: TGTGCCAGCAGTTTGCTAGCGGGCCACTACGAGCAGTACTTC. Its protein is CASSLLAGHYEQYF.

The chain couples TRBV9 to TRBJ2-5; 7 nucleotides line up with TRBD1. Germline lookup yields CDR1 SGDLS and CDR2 YYNGEE. J was trimmed by 5 bases and V by 3 bases; bases with no gene match: 13. CDR3 length equals 16 residues. CDR3 bases: TGTGCCAGCAGCGCCTCAATCGCAGGGGGATGGGAGACCCAGTACTTC. Its protein is CASSASIAGGWETQYF.

This clonotype was detected only a few times. The chain has TRBV20-1 and TRBJ1-1, with TRBD1 as a possible D gene (5 bases). Germline lookup yields CDR1 DFQATT and CDR2 SNEGSKA (reference sequence). The CDR3 is 14 residues long. V gave up 6 bases and J gave up 1 base, with 15 bases separating them. As DNA, the CDR3 is TGCAGTGCGTCACGGGGGAGCGGGAACACTGAAGCTTTCTTT. Translated: CSASRGSGNTEAFF.

The chain recombines TRBV5-1 with TRBJ2-1, with 11 nucleotides matching TRBD2. J lost 6 bases, V lost 4 bases, and 12 bases had no gene match. Germline loops: CDR1 SGHRS, CDR2 YFSETQ. The length of the CDR3 is 17 residues. The CDR3 nucleotides are TGCGCCAGCAGCGGAGCGGGCCTAGCGGGAGGCTTCAATGAGCAGTTCTTC. This translates into CASSGAGLAGGFNEQFF.